The next 23 T cell receptor beta chains were all read from a single sample in a study of radiation and T cells in renal cell carcinoma (dated by TCRdb to about 2020). Library creation used the immunoSEQ multiplex PCR assay. TCRdb holds this immuneACCESS table with in-frame rearrangements only. Some clones are missing; in checked studies, unresolved V genes explain under half, and the rest has no known cause. Here the sample has tens of thousands of clones; roughly 85% occur a single time. Around 2.5% of the sample is in the top ten clones. The sample's time point label, in plain terms: blood 4 weeks post-SBRT, at nephrectomy. The treatment or condition label here, explained by the study, means: 15 Gy SBRT to primary tumor, nephrectomy 4 weeks later. Sequencing was performed on blood, taken from a patient whose treatment included radiotherapy and nephrectomy. The receptors come from a woman in her sixties with renal cell carcinoma.

V and J are TRBV19 and TRBJ2-6, with a weak D call TRBD2 (5 bases). The CDR3 totals 20 residues. CDR1 is LNHDA and CDR2 is SQIVND in the germline V gene (reference sequence). V was pared by 2 bases and J by 3 bases, with 23 bases between. The CDR3 region is CASSITGSDFFSLGANVLTF. In DNA form, the CDR3 reads TGTGCCAGTAGTATAACGGGGTCAGACTTTTTTTCCCTTGGGGCCAACGTCCTGACTTTC. The whole variable domain, filled in from reference TRBV19 and TRBJ2-6, reads DGGITQSPKYLFRKEGQNVTLSCEQNLNHDAMYWYRQDPGQGLRLIYYSQIVNDFQKGDIAEGYSVSREKKESFPLTVTSAQKNPTAFYLCASSITGSDFFSLGANVLTFGAGSRLTVL.

The CDR3 loop is CSVPGGGINYGYTF. The DNA of the CDR3 is TGCAGCGTCCCAGGGGGGGGGATCAACTATGGCTACACCTTC. The chain is built from TRBV29-1 and TRBJ1-2; 7 bases line up with TRBD1. The CDR3 length is 14 residues. Germline V lookup: CDR1 SQVTM, CDR2 ANQGSEA. V dropped 6 bases and J dropped 2; count of bases not matched to a gene: 9. Variable domain in full (rest from reference TRBV29-1 and TRBJ1-2): SAVISQKPSRDICQRGTSLTIQCQVDSQVTMMFWYRQQPGQSLTLIATANQGSEATYESGFVIDKFPISRPNLTFSTLTVSNMSPEDSSIYLCSVPGGGINYGYTFGSGTRLTVV.

The gene calls are TRBV7-3 and TRBJ2-1; D may be TRBD2 (7 bases). CDR1 is SGHTA, CDR2 FQGTGA, per germline. The CDR3 runs 15 residues. V was cut by 5 bases and J by 9 bases, with 20 bases left in between. The CDR3 DNA follows: TGTGCCAGCAGCCCTAGTCGGGGGCGGGAGCTTGAGCAGTTCTTC. Residues: CASSPSRGRELEQFF.

The V gene is TRBV2, the J gene TRBJ2-7; 8 bases fit TRBD2. The CDR3 is 14 residues long. Trimming removed 9 bases from V and 6 bases from J; junction bases left unmatched: 13. From germline, CDR1 is SNHLY and CDR2 FYNNEI. Here the CDR3 DNA reads TGTGCCAGGGGCGGGGGGCAAACGTCCGTCGAGCAGTACTTC. Translation gives CARGGGQTSVEQYF.

The J gene is TRBJ2-5, the V gene TRBV12-5; possibly TRBD1 or TRBD2 for D (5 bases each). The length of the CDR3 is 14 residues. Germline V lookup: CDR1 LGHNT, CDR2 FRNRAP. V was trimmed by 1 base and J by 0 bases, leaving 6 bases between them. The CDR3 DNA follows: TGTGCTAGTGGTTTGGGGGGGTACCAAGAGACCCAGTACTTC. Protein product: CASGLGGYQETQYF.

The chain couples TRBV6-6 to TRBJ2-7; 7 bases are a match to TRBD1. The V segment lost 5 bases and the J segment 5 bases; nucleotides outside the gene matches: 6. This CDR3 contains 13 residues. Germline V gene sequence: CDR1 MNHNY, CDR2 SVGAGI (reference sequence). The CDR3 DNA follows: TGTGCCAGCAGTATGGGACAGTTCAACGAGCAGTACTTC. Encoded protein: CASSMGQFNEQYF.

V and J are TRBV4-1 and TRBJ1-1, with a tentative D call TRBD1 (5 bases). V lost 1 base and J 6 bases, leaving 15 bases between the germline ends. The CDR3 is 15 residues long. Per the germline V gene, CDR1 is MGHRA and CDR2 is YSYEKL. CDR3 amino acids: CASSQVSRVLPEAFF. CDR3 coding DNA: TGCGCCAGCAGCCAAGTATCCAGGGTTTTACCTGAAGCTTTCTTT.

This clone was found once. This chain connects TRBV5-4 to TRBJ2-5; D is ambiguous. Germline V gives CDR1 SGHNT, CDR2 YYREEE (reference sequence). V lost 2 bases and J lost 1, with 9 bases in between. The CDR3 extends over 14 amino acids. CDR3 DNA: TGTGCCAGCAGCTTAGGGCTGTCCCAAGAGACCCAGTACTTC. Protein: CASSLGLSQETQYF.

The CDR3 coding sequence is TGTGCCAGCAGTGAAGGGACAGGGGGAAACACCATATATTTT. This gives the protein CASSEGTGGNTIYF. The V and J genes are TRBV2 and TRBJ1-3; 8 bases agree with TRBD1. The CDR3 has 14 amino acids. Germline CDR1 is SNHLY and CDR2 is FYNNEI. V was clipped by 1 base and J by 4 bases; unmatched bases: 0.

This sequence joins TRBV28 and TRBJ2-5, with a weak D call TRBD2 (6 bases). Deletions cut 1 base from V and 7 bases from J, with 13 bases between. The CDR3 length is 14 residues. Germline lookup yields CDR1 MDHEN and CDR2 SYDVKM. CDR3 region: CASSLSHSEGTQYF. CDR3 DNA sequence: TGTGCCAGCAGTTTATCACACTCGGAGGGGACCCAGTACTTC.

The CDR3 coding sequence is TGTGCCAGCAGCTTTATGGACAGGGGAGAGACCCAGTACTTC. Translation gives CASSFMDRGETQYF. The V and J genes are TRBV7-9 and TRBJ2-5, with 9 bases that match TRBD1. The CDR3 runs to 14 residues. Looked up from germline, CDR1 is SEHNR and CDR2 is FQNEAQ (reference sequence). Trimming removed 3 bases from V and 4 bases from J; junction bases left unmatched: 3.

Here the CDR3 reads CASSMETSSYNEQFF. In nucleotides, the CDR3 is TGTGCCAGTAGTATGGAGACGAGCTCCTACAATGAGCAGTTCTTC. The chain recombines TRBV19 with TRBJ2-1; D is undetermined. CDR1 is LNHDA and CDR2 is SQIVND in the germline V gene (reference sequence). V lost 3 bases and J lost 0, with 9 bases in between. CDR3 length: 15 residues. Variable domain in full (rest from reference TRBV19 and TRBJ2-1): DGGITQSPKYLFRKEGQNVTLSCEQNLNHDAMYWYRQDPGQGLRLIYYSQIVNDFQKGDIAEGYSVSREKKESFPLTVTSAQKNPTAFYLCASSMETSSYNEQFFGPGTRLTVL.

This clone has just a few counts. V and J are TRBV28 and TRBJ1-3; D unresolved. Trimming left V 5 bases short and J 8 bases short, with 10 bases between. Germline CDR1 and CDR2: MDHEN and SYDVKM. The CDR3 has 12 residues. Here the CDR3 reads CASSTVADTIYF. The CDR3 nucleotides are TGTGCCAGCAGTACGGTGGCGGACACCATATATTTT. The variable domain in full, with the rest retrieved from reference TRBV28 and TRBJ1-3, is DVKVTQSSRYLVKRTGEKVFLECVQDMDHENMFWYRQDPGLGLRLIYFSYDVKMKEKGDIPEGYSVSREKKERFSLILESASTNQTSMYLCASSTVADTIYFGEGSWLTVV.

This chain joins TRBV11-2 and TRBJ2-5; 7 bases agree with TRBD2. Germline trimming cut 0 bases from V and 7 bases from J; bases unmatched to any gene: 8. In germline, CDR1 is SGHAT, CDR2 FQNNGV. This CDR3 is built from 15 residues. The DNA of the CDR3 is TGTGCCAGCAGCTTAGAAGGGTTCGGACTAGTGACCCAGTACTTC. It specifies CASSLEGFGLVTQYF.

This chain links TRBV2 with TRBJ2-5; D might be TRBD1 or TRBD2, each matching 5 bases. Per the germline V gene, CDR1 is SNHLY and CDR2 is FYNNEI. V was clipped by 6 bases and J by 1 base, with 15 bases between them. There are 15 residues in the CDR3. The CDR3 DNA sequence: TGTGCCAGCAGCCCCATTCCGGGGACCCAAGAGACCCAGTACTTC. The encoded protein is CASSPIPGTQETQYF.

This clone appeared a single time. The V and J genes are TRBV5-1 and TRBJ1-1; 7 bases are a match to TRBD1. The ends lost 4 bases at V and 1 base at J; junction bases unmatched: 7. Germline loops: CDR1 SGHRS, CDR2 YFSETQ. The CDR3 runs to 15 residues. CDR3 sequence (DNA): TGCGCCAGCAGCCCCACGACAGGGACGAACACTGAAGCTTTCTTT. This translates into CASSPTTGTNTEAFF.

The chain links TRBV9 to TRBJ2-3; 9 bases map to TRBD1. Trimming removed 2 bases from V and 3 bases from J; junction bases left unmatched: 7. Germline V gives CDR1 SGDLS, CDR2 YYNGEE. The CDR3 has 16 amino acids. The CDR3 coding sequence is TGTGCCAGCAGCGTCTCGGACAGGGGAGATACAGATACGCAGTATTTT. Translated: CASSVSDRGDTDTQYF.

V usage is TRBV19 and J usage is TRBJ2-1; no clear D. Germline V gene data show CDR1 as LNHDA and CDR2 as SQIVND (reference sequence). CDR3 length: 15 residues. Trimming stripped 1 base from V and 2 bases from J, with 9 bases between. The CDR3 DNA sequence: TGTGCCAGTAGTATAGTCGGGTCCCCCTACAATGAGCAGTTCTTC. Its protein product is CASSIVGSPYNEQFF.

This clone was found once. The rearrangement uses TRBV5-1 and TRBJ2-5, with D hard to call. This CDR3 is built from 16 residues. CDR1 SGHRS and CDR2 YFSETQ come from the germline V gene. Trimming shortened V by 5 bases and J by 3 bases, and 20 bases separated the two germline ends. The CDR3 loop reads CASSYLPQDEKETQYF. The CDR3 DNA sequence: TGCGCCAGCAGTTACTTACCTCAGGACGAGAAAGAGACCCAGTACTTC.

The chain couples TRBV27 to TRBJ2-1; perhaps TRBD2 as D (5 bases). This CDR3 contains 14 residues. CDR1 and CDR2 from the germline V gene are MNHEY and SMNVEV (reference sequence). V gave up 8 bases and J gave up 5 bases, with 16 bases separating them. CDR3 sequence reads: CASLTSGVNNEQFF. The CDR3 nucleotides are TGTGCCAGCCTAACTTCCGGGGTGAACAATGAGCAGTTCTTC.

This clone appeared a single time. The chain carries TRBV4-1 and TRBJ1-2, with a tentative D call TRBD1 (6 bases). The CDR3 runs to 15 residues. Per germline, CDR1 MGHRA and CDR2 YSYEKL. Trimming took off 4 bases at V and 5 bases at J, with 17 bases between the two ends. For the CDR3, the DNA is TGCGCCAGCAGCCCTGCAGGGGCGGGGAGGTATGGCTACACCTTC. Its protein is CASSPAGAGRYGYTF.

V is TRBV11-2 and J is TRBJ1-1, with TRBD1 as a possible D gene (6 bases). Trimming removed 1 base from V and 9 bases from J, with 15 bases in between. Germline CDR1 and CDR2: SGHAT and FQNNGV. The CDR3 spans 14 residues. CDR3 sequence: CASSLVGGGVKAFF. The CDR3 DNA is TGTGCCAGCAGCTTAGTCGGGGGGGGCGTTAAAGCTTTCTTT.

The chain joins TRBV21-1 to TRBJ1-1. TRBV21-1 has pseudogene status. The length of the CDR3 is 13 residues. The CDR3 sequence: CASSGRSDTEAFF. CDR3 coding DNA: TGTGCCAGCAGCGGGCGGTCCGACACTGAAGCTTTCTTT.